A selection of T cell receptor beta chains follows, all from one sample in a study of T cells in Graves' hyperthyroidism and ophthalmopathy. MiXCR, run by TCRdb on the multiplex PCR reads, gives a single entry per CDR3 protein. The sample includes roughly 720,000 distinct CDR3 sequences, around a sixth of them seen just once. The sample was blood. These receptors came from a man over 45 with Graves' hyperthyroidism. The CDR3 runs from the conserved cysteine through the conserved F or W. Each record gives: clone size, V gene, D gene, J gene, CDR3 DNA, CDR3 protein. The D gene is left open where the match is weak. Clone size appears in some rows only: once, few, many, or a class for an expanded clone.

size: NA; V: TRBV20-1; D: NA; J: TRBJ2-7; DNA: TGCAGTGCTAGTGGACAGTCGACCTACGAGCAGTACTTC; CDR3: CSASGQSTYEQYF
size: many; V: TRBV24-1; D: NA; J: TRBJ2-3; DNA: TGTGCCACCAGTGATCCCGAAAGGGTAACAGATACGCAGTATTTT; CDR3: CATSDPERVTDTQYF
size: NA; V: TRBV18; D: NA; J: TRBJ2-3; DNA: TGTGCCAGCTCACCACAGGACAGCCGCACAGATACGCAGTATTTT; CDR3: CASSPQDSRTDTQYF
size: many; V: TRBV24-1; D: NA; J: TRBJ2-3; DNA: TGTGCCACCAGTGATATCTCCGGGAGTCCAGATACGCAGTATTTT; CDR3: CATSDISGSPDTQYF
size: NA; V: TRBV28; D: NA; J: TRBJ1-1; DNA: TGTGCCAGCAGTTTGGGGGGGAGCATCACTGAAGCTTTCTTT; CDR3: CASSLGGSITEAFF
size: NA; V: TRBV30; D: NA; J: TRBJ1-1; DNA: TGTGCCTGGAATCGTGACACGAACACTGAAGCTTTCTTT; CDR3: CAWNRDTNTEAFF
size: few; V: TRBV5-1; D: NA; J: TRBJ2-3; DNA: TGCGCCAGCAGGGCCTTCTTTTCAGATACGCAGTATTTT; CDR3: CASRAFFSDTQYF
size: few; V: TRBV10-3; D: NA; J: TRBJ1-1; DNA: TGTGCCATCAGTGAAGGAGGGATGAACACTGAAGCTTTCTTT; CDR3: CAISEGGMNTEAFF
size: many; V: TRBV12-3/TRBV12-4; D: TRBD2; J: TRBJ2-3; DNA: TGTGCCAGCAGGAGAGCGGGAGGGGATACGCAGTATTTT; CDR3: CASRRAGGDTQYF
size: many; V: TRBV12-3/TRBV12-4; D: NA; J: TRBJ2-1; DNA: TGTGCCAGCAGTTTTTGGACTGACGACAATGAGCAGTTCTTC; CDR3: CASSFWTDDNEQFF
size: many; V: TRBV7-2; D: NA; J: TRBJ2-5; DNA: TGTGCCAGCAGCCCCCAGGGGATTAGGTCAGAGACCCAGTACTTC; CDR3: CASSPQGIRSETQYF
size: many; V: TRBV20-1; D: TRBD1; J: TRBJ2-7; DNA: TGCAGTGCCAGGCCCGGACAGGGGGTCTACGAGCAGTACTTC; CDR3: CSARPGQGVYEQYF
size: NA; V: TRBV13; D: NA; J: TRBJ2-7; DNA: TGTGCCAGCAGCTTTTCAGGGCCGCCATCCTACGAGCAGTACTTC; CDR3: CASSFSGPPSYEQYF
size: few; V: TRBV30; D: NA; J: TRBJ2-7; DNA: TGTGCCTGGAAGGGTTTTTCCTACGAGCAGTACTTC; CDR3: CAWKGFSYEQYF
size: many; V: TRBV15; D: NA; J: TRBJ1-5; DNA: TGTGCCACCAGCAGAGACAGGGGAGGACGGCAGCCCCAGCATTTT; CDR3: CATSRDRGGRQPQHF
size: many; V: TRBV6-2/TRBV6-3; D: TRBD2; J: TRBJ2-7; DNA: TGTGCCAGCACCGAAACCTCCGGGACTAGTGTCTACGAGCAGTACTTC; CDR3: CASTETSGTSVYEQYF
size: NA; V: TRBV30; D: TRBD1; J: TRBJ1-5; DNA: TGTGCCTGGAGTGTAGGGACAGGGGATTGGCAGCCCCAGCATTTT; CDR3: CAWSVGTGDWQPQHF
size: many; V: TRBV12-3/TRBV12-4; D: TRBD1; J: TRBJ2-7; DNA: TGTGCCAGCAGTCGAGGACAGGGGATGAGGCACGAGCAGTACTTC; CDR3: CASSRGQGMRHEQYF
size: many; V: TRBV2; D: NA; J: TRBJ1-1; DNA: TGTGCCAGCAGTGAGTTTGAAGCTTTCTTT; CDR3: CASSEFEAFF
size: many; V: TRBV7-2; D: NA; J: TRBJ2-5; DNA: TGTGCCAGCAGCTTAGAGGGGTATAGGGCAGAGACCCAGTACTTC; CDR3: CASSLEGYRAETQYF
size: NA; V: TRBV19; D: TRBD2; J: TRBJ2-1; DNA: TGTGCCAGTAGTATAATATCTAGCGGTAACAATGAGCAGTTCTTC; CDR3: CASSIISSGNNEQFF
size: many; V: TRBV7-2; D: TRBD1; J: TRBJ1-4; DNA: TGTGCCAGCAGAAGTGGGACAGGGGCCGAAAAACTGTTTTTT; CDR3: CASRSGTGAEKLFF
size: many; V: TRBV27; D: NA; J: TRBJ2-1; DNA: TGTGCCAGCAGTTTGACGTGGATGGACTACAATGAGCAGTTCTTC; CDR3: CASSLTWMDYNEQFF
size: many; V: TRBV18; D: NA; J: TRBJ2-1; DNA: TGTGCCAGCTCACCGTTGGGGGACAATGAGCAGTTCTTC; CDR3: CASSPLGDNEQFF
size: NA; V: TRBV7-3; D: NA; J: TRBJ2-1; DNA: TGTGCCAGCAGCTGGGTGGGAAAACCTGAACGAGCTGAGCAGTTCTTC; CDR3: CASSWVGKPERAEQFF
size: many; V: TRBV6-1; D: NA; J: TRBJ1-6; DNA: TGTGCCAGCAGGAAAGACAAGAGGGGTCCTCCAAATTCACCCCTCCACTTT; CDR3: CASRKDKRGPPNSPLHF
size: NA; V: TRBV18; D: TRBD1; J: TRBJ2-7; DNA: TGTGCCAGCTCTCCGTACAGGGGTTTCTACGAGCAGTACTTC; CDR3: CASSPYRGFYEQYF
size: many; V: TRBV7-9; D: TRBD2; J: TRBJ2-5; DNA: TGTGCCAGCAGCCTACTAGCGGGAGAGTTTGGCCAGTACTTC; CDR3: CASSLLAGEFGQYF
size: many; V: TRBV9; D: TRBD1; J: TRBJ1-1; DNA: TGTGCCAGCAGCGGGACAGGGATCACTGAAGCTTTCTTT; CDR3: CASSGTGITEAFF
size: few; V: TRBV9; D: NA; J: TRBJ1-3; DNA: TGTGCCAGCAGCGACAGAGCGGGTGGAAACACCATATATTTT; CDR3: CASSDRAGGNTIYF
size: few; V: TRBV7-9; D: NA; J: TRBJ2-7; DNA: TGTGCCAGCAGCTTAATTCGGCGCGAGCAGTACTTC; CDR3: CASSLIRREQYF